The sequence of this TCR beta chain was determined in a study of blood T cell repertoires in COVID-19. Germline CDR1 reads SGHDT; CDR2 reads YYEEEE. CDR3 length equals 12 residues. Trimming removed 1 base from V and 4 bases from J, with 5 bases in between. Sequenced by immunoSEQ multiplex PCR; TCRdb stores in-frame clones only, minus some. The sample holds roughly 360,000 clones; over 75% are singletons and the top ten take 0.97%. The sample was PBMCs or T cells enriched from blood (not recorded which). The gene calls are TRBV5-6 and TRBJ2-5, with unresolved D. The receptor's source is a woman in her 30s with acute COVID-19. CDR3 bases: TGTGCCAGCAGCTTGCGGAGAGAGACCCAGTACTTC. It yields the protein CASSLRRETQYF.